The rows below give T cell receptor beta chains drawn from one sample of a study of blood T cell repertoires in COVID-19. Data came from immunoSEQ multiplex PCR; TCRdb stores just in-frame clones and leaves some out. The sample holds 150,000 to 200,000 clones, 60% to 85% seen once. The sequenced sample consisted of peripheral blood. The receptor source for this set is a man between 60 and 70 years old with acute or convalescent COVID-19. Each CDR3 is given with its conserved first and last residue.

V | CDR3
TRBV29-1 | CSVERGTGGGEQYF
TRBV7-2 | CASSLVGGSTDTQYF
TRBV9 | CASSFRLAGSAGELFF
TRBV5-4 | CASSLVGGAGPGYTF
TRBV2 | CASRLNLASANEQFF
TRBV2 | CASQRTGYENEQYF
TRBV6-5 | CASSPPNRGRREQYF
TRBV5-6 | CASSLGQMNTEAFF
TRBV10-1 | CASSKGQATEAFF
TRBV12-3/TRBV12-4 | CASSRDRGAAFF
TRBV29-1 | CSGLTGKGGYTF
TRBV19 | CASAGLSNTGELFF
TRBV11-2 | CASSIPTSGGFGTQYF
TRBV2 | CASRAANYGYTF
TRBV10-3 | CAISTSGDATNEKLFF
TRBV6-2/TRBV6-3 | CASSPYRANYGYTF
TRBV5-5 | CASILRAGTGATEAFF
TRBV5-1 | CASSLGDRELMNTEAFF
TRBV5-6 | CASSGNGGIGEAFF
TRBV2 | CASSENWATDTQYF
TRBV28 | CASRTGQGNQPQHF
TRBV7-5 | CVRSWAGQNSYEQYF
TRBV30 | CAWDRDHTEAFF
TRBV5-1 | CASSFEGWRQETQYF
TRBV2 | CASRAAWVGHEYF
TRBV7-8 | CASSLALELSRSTQYF
TRBV7-8 | CASSPRDRRTGELFF
TRBV28 | CASSFETGGFGGYTF
TRBV5-4 | CASSLLAGAFSYNEQFF
TRBV6-5 | CASSRPGGMDEQYF
TRBV29-1 | CSVGEGGGYTF
TRBV25-1 | CASSEGGLEAFF
TRBV11-2 | CASSAATGGNTEAFF
TRBV3-1/TRBV3-2 | CASSHESGNTEAFF
TRBV6-5 | CASSYSGQGGNIQYF
TRBV28 | CASSGAGRVNEQFF
TRBV6-5 | CATKLSGETQYF
TRBV30 | CAWSVWAGDGYTF
TRBV6-1 | CASSDQGGREWETQYF
TRBV6-2/TRBV6-3 | CASSYSTSGGDSGANVLTF
TRBV6-2/TRBV6-3 | CASSLDRQGAKKNTEAFF
TRBV19 | CASSTGFSGNTIYF
TRBV11-2 | CASSALAGVTGELFF
TRBV7-6 | CASSLLEGDTEAFF
TRBV9 | CASSSGTGDTGELFF
TRBV9 | CASSPGDGAVETQYF
TRBV7-3 | CASSLRGLRDRDGYTF
TRBV6-2/TRBV6-3 | CASCQQGLYGYTF
TRBV4-2 | CASSQVPGVGEQYF
TRBV14 | CASSSWQREQFF
TRBV30 | CAWIPTGHSYEQYF
TRBV9 | CASSPRGLASYEQYF